The 27 T cell receptor beta chains presented below share a single source sample, sequenced in a study of T-cell reconstitution after alpha-beta-depleted transplantation in children. Preparation of the TCRbeta library involved a method that used unique molecular identifiers. TCRdb reprocessed the PCR reads with MiXCR, giving one entry per CDR3 protein. The sample has about 360,000 distinct CDR3 sequences, about an eighth seen once; the top ten hold approximately 4.3%. The material was PBMCs, obtained from the stem cell graft. The source of these receptors is a human donor who donated a stem cell graft to a child with Fanconi anemia.

The V call is TRBV9, the J call TRBJ1-2; D not resolved. The V end was cut by 3 bases, the J end by 1 base, with 7 bases between. The CDR3 is made up of 13 amino acids. In germline, CDR1 is SGDLS, CDR2 YYNGEE. This CDR3 reads CASSARVNYGYTF. The CDR3 DNA sequence: TGTGCCAGCAGCGCTAGGGTTAACTATGGCTACACCTTC.

This clonotype turned up a few times. This chain connects TRBV11-2 to TRBJ2-3, with 9 bases identical to TRBD1. Germline CDR1 SGHAT, CDR2 FQNNGV. Trimming took 1 base from V and 2 from J; bases not matched to a gene: 4. CDR3 length equals 16 residues. The CDR3 reads CASSLGGDRVTDTQYF. CDR3 nucleotides: TGTGCCAGCAGCTTAGGGGGGGACAGGGTCACAGATACGCAGTATTTT.

This clonotype showed up just a few times. This chain uses TRBV18 with TRBJ2-1; TRBD1 matches 10 bases. The CDR3 has 13 amino acids. Germline V lookup: CDR1 KGHSH, CDR2 LQKENI. J gave up 10 bases and V 3 bases, and 3 bases lay outside the gene matches. CDR3 sequence: CASSPGTGEEQFF. CDR3 nucleotide sequence: TGTGCCAGCTCACCTGGGACAGGGGAAGAGCAGTTCTTC.

V gene TRBV27 combines with J gene TRBJ2-3; D is ambiguous. The CDR3 has 14 residues. Germline CDR1 reads MNHEY; CDR2 reads SMNVEV (reference sequence). With 5 bases removed from V and 2 bases from J, the gap between germline ends came to 11 bases. CDR3 nucleotides: TGTGCCAGCAGTCGAACGGATGACACAGATACGCAGTATTTT. Translating it yields CASSRTDDTDTQYF.

The chain couples TRBV27 to TRBJ2-7, with D perhaps TRBD1 or TRBD2 (5 bases each). The ends were cut back, 2 bases at V and 0 bases at J, with 11 bases in the middle. The CDR3 is 15 residues long. Germline CDR1 MNHEY, CDR2 SMNVEV (reference sequence). The CDR3 loop reads CASSLKGRSSYEQYF. In nucleotides, the CDR3 is TGTGCCAGCAGTTTAAAGGGGAGATCCTCCTACGAGCAGTACTTC.

This clonotype was detected ten times or more. The chain joins TRBV9 to TRBJ2-5; D is unresolved. V shed 1 base and J shed 3 bases, with 7 bases lying between them. The CDR3 is 13 amino acids. Germline CDR1 is SGDLS and CDR2 is YYNGEE. The CDR3 spells CASSVRSEETQYF. In DNA form, the CDR3 reads TGTGCCAGCAGCGTACGATCTGAAGAGACCCAGTACTTC.

The chain links TRBV10-3 to TRBJ2-5; 10 bases are a match to TRBD2. Per the germline V gene, CDR1 is ENHRY and CDR2 is SYGVKD. V gave up 4 bases and J gave up 3 bases; unmatched junction bases: 5. The CDR3 consists of 15 residues. CDR3 region: CAISARTSGEETQYF. CDR3 bases: TGTGCCATCAGTGCCAGAACTAGCGGGGAAGAGACCCAGTACTTC.

J is TRBJ2-6 and V is TRBV20-1, with a tentative D call TRBD2 (6 bases). The CDR3 spans 19 residues. The V gene lost 0 bases and the J gene lost 4 bases, with 22 bases spanning the gap. Germline values: CDR1 DFQATT, CDR2 SNEGSKA (reference sequence). CDR3 amino acids: CSAREAGRGETAGANVLTF. CDR3 DNA sequence: TGCAGTGCTAGAGAAGCGGGCCGTGGGGAGACGGCCGGGGCCAACGTCCTGACTTTC.

This rearrangement joins TRBV20-1 to TRBJ2-5; D gene ambiguous. Germline assignment: CDR1 DFQATT and CDR2 SNEGSKA (reference sequence). Trimming removed 0 bases from V and 5 bases from J, with 10 bases in between. The CDR3 has 13 residues. This chain's CDR3 is CSARDGSLETQYF. Here the CDR3 DNA reads TGCAGTGCTAGAGATGGCAGTTTGGAGACCCAGTACTTC.

The sample holds a few counts of this clonotype. This chain connects TRBV11-3 to TRBJ2-3, with D possibly TRBD2 on 5 matching bases. The CDR3 totals 12 residues. CDR1 is SGHNT, CDR2 YENEEA, per germline. Deletions cut 2 bases from V and 8 bases from J, with 8 bases between. CDR3 DNA: TGTGCCAGCAGCTTAAACCGGGGTACGCAGTATTTT. Translating gives CASSLNRGTQYF. Full variable domain (rest looked up from reference TRBV11-3 and TRBJ2-3): EAGVVQSPRYKIIEKKQPVAFWCNPISGHNTLYWYLQNLGQGPELLIRYENEEAVDDSQLPKDRFSAERLKGVDSTLKIQPAELGDSAVYLCASSLNRGTQYFGPGTRLTVL.

CDR3 bases: TGTGCCAGCAGTTACGACAGGGGGCGGTGGGGCTACACCTTC. It encodes CASSYDRGRWGYTF. The chain is built from TRBV6-5 and TRBJ1-2; 10 positions agree with TRBD1. In germline, CDR1 is MNHEY, CDR2 SVGAGI. V lost 2 bases, J lost 8 bases, and 5 bases stayed unmatched. The CDR3 spans 14 residues.

This clonotype was counted between two and nine times. The V gene is TRBV7-9, the J gene TRBJ2-1; D possibly corresponds to TRBD1 (6 bases). In germline, CDR1 is SEHNR, CDR2 FQNEAQ (reference sequence). The CDR3 has 11 amino acids. Trimming stripped 10 bases from V and 9 bases from J, with 13 bases between. Here the CDR3 DNA reads TGTGCCACCCAGGGGCAGGGTGAGCAGTTCTTC. It yields the protein CATQGQGEQFF.

This clonotype was picked up many times. This chain joins TRBV24-1 and TRBJ2-3, with D perhaps matching TRBD2 (5 bases). The CDR3 is 16 amino acids. Germline V gene lookup returns CDR1 KGHDR and CDR2 SFDVKD. Trimming pared 2 bases from V and 0 bases from J, leaving 11 bases between. The CDR3 region is CATSDSDWLSTDTQYF. CDR3 nucleotide sequence: TGTGCCACCAGTGATTCGGACTGGCTTAGCACAGATACGCAGTATTTT.

The rearrangement joins TRBV20-1 to TRBJ2-1; D perhaps matches TRBD2 (6 bases). Germline assignment: CDR1 DFQATT and CDR2 SNEGSKA (reference sequence). The CDR3 extends over 12 amino acids. Trimming took off 7 bases at V and 6 bases at J, with 13 bases between the two ends. This chain's CDR3 is CSVPTRTNEQFF. DNA of the CDR3: TGCAGTGTCCCGACTAGAACCAATGAGCAGTTCTTC.

This clonotype turned up a few times. V usage is TRBV7-3 and J usage is TRBJ1-1; D not certain. Trimming took off 6 bases at V and 1 base at J, with 12 bases between the two ends. The CDR3 length is 14 residues. CDR1 and CDR2 from the germline V gene are SGHTA and FQGTGA. CDR3 nucleotides: TGTGCCAGCAGGTTGAGCGCAGGGAACACTGAAGCTTTCTTT. Protein sequence: CASRLSAGNTEAFF.

The V gene is TRBV14, the J gene TRBJ1-2; D not resolved. The V gene's germline CDR1 is SGHDN and CDR2 FVKESK. V dropped 3 bases and J dropped 5 bases, with 10 bases sitting between them. The CDR3 sequence is 13 residues long. DNA of the CDR3: TGTGCCAGCAGCCATACCTTAATATATGGCTACACCTTC. It yields the protein CASSHTLIYGYTF. Full variable domain (remainder filled in from reference TRBV14 and TRBJ1-2): EAGVTQFPSHSVIEKGQTVTLRCDPISGHDNLYWYRRVMGKEIKFLLHFVKESKQDESGMPNNRFLAERTGGTYSTLKVQPAELEDSGVYFCASSHTLIYGYTFGSGTRLTVV.

This clonotype was counted only a few times. The chain combines TRBV7-9 with TRBJ2-7; tentative D call: TRBD1 (6 bases). CDR1 and CDR2 (germline): SEHNR, FQNEAQ (reference sequence). V was shortened by 1 base and J by 7 bases, with 11 bases between the two germline ends. The CDR3 covers 13 residues. The CDR3 nucleotides read TGTGCCAGCAGCTTAGACAACAGGGTGGAGCAGTACTTC. Translated, it gives CASSLDNRVEQYF.

The genes are TRBV24-1 and TRBJ1-2, with 10 bases aligning to TRBD1. Germline-derived CDR1 and CDR2 are KGHDR and SFDVKD. V gave up 3 bases and J gave up 4 bases; unmatched junction bases: 4. The CDR3 is 15 amino acids. The CDR3: CATSDPGQGTYGYTF. DNA for the CDR3: TGTGCCACCAGTGATCCGGGACAGGGGACCTATGGCTACACCTTC.

This clonotype showed up just a few times. The chain is built from TRBV24-1 and TRBJ2-2, with a possible D match to TRBD2 (5 bases). V gave up 0 bases and J gave up 0 bases, with 10 bases separating them. The CDR3 is 17 amino acids. CDR1 and CDR2 from the germline V gene are KGHDR and SFDVKD. CDR3 loop: CATSDLRGQSNTGELFF. CDR3 nucleotides: TGTGCCACCAGTGATTTGCGGGGTCAGTCGAACACCGGGGAGCTGTTTTTT.

Ten or more counts support this clonotype. This chain connects TRBV28 to TRBJ2-3, with TRBD2 matching over 7 bases. Germline loops: CDR1 MDHEN, CDR2 SYDVKM. The junction had 6 bases not matched to a gene; V was cut back by 3 bases and J by 3 bases. There are 15 residues in the CDR3. In nucleotides, the CDR3 is TGTGCCAGCAGTTTTCAGACGGGGGGTACAGATACGCAGTATTTT. Translation gives CASSFQTGGTDTQYF. The full variable domain, in which reference TRBV28 and TRBJ2-3 provide the parts outside the CDR3, is DVKVTQSSRYLVKRTGEKVFLECVQDMDHENMFWYRQDPGLGLRLIYFSYDVKMKEKGDIPEGYSVSREKKERFSLILESASTNQTSMYLCASSFQTGGTDTQYFGPGTRLTVL.

The table lists this clonotype with many counts. J is TRBJ2-7 and V is TRBV6-2 or TRBV6-3; 7 positions match TRBD1. CDR3 size: 14 residues. The germline gives CDR1 MNHEY, CDR2 SVGEGT. V lost 5 bases to trimming and J lost 4 bases; unmatched junction nucleotides: 8. CDR3 in DNA: TGTGCCAGCAGTGACCGGGACAGAACATACGAGCAGTACGTC. Translated, it gives CASSDRDRTYEQYV.

This clonotype was counted between two and nine times. J is TRBJ2-3 and V is TRBV10-3; the D gene is possibly TRBD2 (6 bases). Looked up from germline, CDR1 is ENHRY and CDR2 is SYGVKD. This CDR3 spans 14 amino acids. V was cut by 11 bases and J by 4 bases, with 19 bases left in between. The CDR3 sequence is CALQSGGGSDTQYF. CDR3 coding DNA: TGTGCCCTCCAAAGTGGGGGAGGATCAGATACGCAGTATTTT.

This clonotype was observed many times. The J gene is TRBJ2-5, the V gene TRBV29-1, with 7 bases matching TRBD1. This CDR3 contains 11 residues. Trimming cost V 4 bases and J 4 bases; bases outside gene matches: 0. Per germline, CDR1 SQVTM and CDR2 ANQGSEA. CDR3 in amino acids: CSVGQGETQYF. CDR3 in DNA: TGCAGCGTTGGACAGGGAGAGACCCAGTACTTC.

The table lists this clonotype with a few counts. The rearrangement links TRBV14 to TRBJ2-1, with D hard to call. The CDR3 runs 11 residues. V dropped 6 bases and J dropped 8 bases, with 8 bases sitting between them. CDR1 is SGHDN, CDR2 FVKESK, per germline. Written as DNA, the CDR3 is TGTGCCAGCAGTGACGACTATGAGCAGTTCTTC. This codes for CASSDDYEQFF.

This clonotype was counted many times. This chain uses TRBV5-1 with TRBJ1-1; weak D call: TRBD1 (6 bases). There are 14 residues in the CDR3. Per germline, CDR1 SGHRS and CDR2 YFSETQ. V was pared by 4 bases and J by 0 bases, with 10 bases between. CDR3 nucleotides: TGCGCCAGCAGCGCTGGACAGCTGAACACTGAAGCTTTCTTT. Translation gives CASSAGQLNTEAFF.

The V call is TRBV4-2, the J call TRBJ2-1; no clear D gene. This CDR3 has 15 residues. V lost 0 bases and J lost 6, with 12 bases in between. Looked up from germline, CDR1 is LGHNA and CDR2 is YNFKEQ. The DNA of the CDR3 is TGTGCCAGCAGCCAAGATGATCTACAGTTCAATGAGCAGTTCTTC. Its protein is CASSQDDLQFNEQFF.

The rearrangement links TRBV30 to TRBJ1-1; a possible D gene is TRBD1 (6 bases). Germline CDR1 and CDR2: GTSNPN and SVGIG (reference sequence). V lost 3 bases to trimming and J lost 5 bases, with 13 bases between them. The CDR3 contains 13 residues. The CDR3 DNA sequence: TGTGCCTGGAGCGAAGGGGGGGGGACTGAAGCTTTCTTT. Amino acids: CAWSEGGGTEAFF.